The clone carrying this T cell receptor (beta chain) has ten or more counts. The germline gives CDR1 LNHDA, CDR2 SQIVND (reference sequence). V lost 7 bases to trimming and J lost 0 bases, with 12 bases between them. CDR3 length equals 14 residues. The data belong to a study of CD8 T cells in ankylosing spondylitis. With molecular barcodes, quantitative 5'-RACE was used to make the TCR beta libraries. Using its own MiXCR run on the 5' RACE reads, TCRdb lists one record per CDR3 protein. Altogether 50,000 to 70,000 distinct CDR3 sequences are present, 6.2% being singletons, with the ten largest covering approximately 4.5%.

What was sequenced was synovial fluid, either unsorted or a sorted T cell fraction (not recorded which). The sequence was obtained from a male donor with ankylosing spondylitis. The chain recombines TRBV19 with TRBJ1-2, with D possibly TRBD1 on 6 matching bases. In DNA, the CDR3 is TGTGCCAGTACTCTCAACAGGGCTAACTATGGCTACACCTTC. Its translation: CASTLNRANYGYTF.